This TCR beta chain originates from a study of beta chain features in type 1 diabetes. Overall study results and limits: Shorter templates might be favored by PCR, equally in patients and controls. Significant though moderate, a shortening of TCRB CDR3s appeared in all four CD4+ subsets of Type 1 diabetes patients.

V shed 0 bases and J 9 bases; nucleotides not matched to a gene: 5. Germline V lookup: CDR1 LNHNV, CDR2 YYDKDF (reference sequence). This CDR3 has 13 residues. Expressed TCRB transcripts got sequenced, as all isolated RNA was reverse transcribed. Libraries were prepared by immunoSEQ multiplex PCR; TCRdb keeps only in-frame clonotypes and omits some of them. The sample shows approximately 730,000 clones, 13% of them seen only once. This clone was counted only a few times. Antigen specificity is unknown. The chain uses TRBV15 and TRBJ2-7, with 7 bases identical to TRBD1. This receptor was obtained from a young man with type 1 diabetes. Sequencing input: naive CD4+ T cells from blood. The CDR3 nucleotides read TGTGCCACCAGCAGAGATCGGGACAGCCGGCAGTACTTC. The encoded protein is CATSRDRDSRQYF.